The entry below gives a single T cell receptor beta chain sequence along with its context. What it binds is not known. The use of a sample-barcoded 5' primer and a J-beta primer mix characterized a second PCR of about 6 to 11 cycles. With 12 random nucleotides, a template-switch adaptor tagged each individual cDNA molecule. TCRdb ran MiXCR on the 5' RACE reads and lists one entry per CDR3 protein. The sample lists more than 1 million distinct CDR3 sequences; more than 35% were seen once. The CDR3 spans 15 residues. In germline, CDR1 is MNHEY, CDR2 SMNVEV (reference sequence). Peripheral blood samples of approximately 10 milliliters were drawn from each donor. The sample is drawn from a study of blood T cells in healthy people across ages. Study-wide results and limits: Age showed a roughly linear inverse relationship with TCR beta diversity per million T cells.

The sequencing sample was made of blood. The rearrangement links TRBV27 to TRBJ2-1, with no clear D. The J call may be mistaken, given a closer DNA end match to TRBJ2-7. This clonotype was obtained from a woman aged 55-75 years in good health. The CDR3 loop is CASAPAELPYNEQYF. CDR3 coding DNA: TGTGCCAGCGCACCCGCGGAACTCCCCTACAATGAGCAGTACTTC.